This entry concerns a single TCR beta chain. Its antigen is undetermined. V was pared by 3 bases and J by 4 bases, with 19 bases between. Germline CDR1 MNHEY, CDR2 SMNVEV (reference sequence). CDR3 length equals 16 residues. The sample belongs to a study of T cell responses to AZD1222 COVID-19 vaccine. General study points: Clonal diversity may have been underestimated, and the donors were mostly white British, with more females than males.

Method: immunoSEQ multiplex PCR; TCRdb's copy keeps in-frame clones and lacks some. The sample holds some 120,000 clones, 75% to 90% seen once. This clonotype was obtained from an adult in good health. Here the sequenced sample was peripheral blood, taken on day 0 of AZD1222 vaccination. The chain joins TRBV27 to TRBJ2-7; either TRBD1 or TRBD2 may fit D (5 bases each). The CDR3 DNA is TGTGCCAGCAGTTTTAGGAAAGGAGGACACAAATACGAGCAGTACTTC. It translates to CASSFRKGGHKYEQYF.